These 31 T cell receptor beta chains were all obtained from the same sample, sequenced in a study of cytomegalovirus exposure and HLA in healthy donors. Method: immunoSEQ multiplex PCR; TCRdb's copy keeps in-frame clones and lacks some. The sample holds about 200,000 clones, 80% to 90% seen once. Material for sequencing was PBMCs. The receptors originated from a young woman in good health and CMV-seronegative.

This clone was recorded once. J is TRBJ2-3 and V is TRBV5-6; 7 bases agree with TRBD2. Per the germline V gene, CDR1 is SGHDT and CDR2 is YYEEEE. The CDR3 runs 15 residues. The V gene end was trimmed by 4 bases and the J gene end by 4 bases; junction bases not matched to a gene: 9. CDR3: CASSQLRAGPDTQYF. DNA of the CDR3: TGTGCCAGCAGCCAACTTCGAGCGGGGCCAGATACGCAGTATTTT.

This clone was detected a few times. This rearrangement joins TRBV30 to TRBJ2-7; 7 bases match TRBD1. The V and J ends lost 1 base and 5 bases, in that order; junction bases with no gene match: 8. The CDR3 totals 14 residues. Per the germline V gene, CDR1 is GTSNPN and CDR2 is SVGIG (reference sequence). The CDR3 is CAWSGPLQGNEQYF. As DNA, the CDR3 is TGTGCCTGGAGTGGACCATTACAGGGGAACGAGCAGTACTTC. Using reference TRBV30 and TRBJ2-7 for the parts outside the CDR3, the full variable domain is SQTIHQWPATLVQPVGSPLSLECTVEGTSNPNLYWYRQAAGRGLQLLFYSVGIGQISSEVPQNLSASRPQDRQFILSSKKLLLSDSGFYLCAWSGPLQGNEQYFGPGTRLTVT.

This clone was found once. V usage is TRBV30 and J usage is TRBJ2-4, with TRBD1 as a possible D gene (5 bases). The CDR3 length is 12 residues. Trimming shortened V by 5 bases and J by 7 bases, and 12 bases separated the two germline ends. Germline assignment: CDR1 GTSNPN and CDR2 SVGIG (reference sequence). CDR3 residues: CAWYAPGNIQYF. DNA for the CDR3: TGTGCCTGGTATGCCCCAGGGAACATTCAGTACTTC.

This chain's CDR3 is CASLGSKDLIDYEQYF. The CDR3 DNA sequence: TGTGCCAGCCTCGGGAGTAAAGATCTAATCGACTACGAGCAGTACTTC. The genes are TRBV2 and TRBJ2-7, with D possibly being TRBD2 (6 bases). Germline CDR1 reads SNHLY; CDR2 reads FYNNEI. The CDR3 has 16 residues. V lost 8 bases, J lost 3 bases, and 23 bases lay in between.

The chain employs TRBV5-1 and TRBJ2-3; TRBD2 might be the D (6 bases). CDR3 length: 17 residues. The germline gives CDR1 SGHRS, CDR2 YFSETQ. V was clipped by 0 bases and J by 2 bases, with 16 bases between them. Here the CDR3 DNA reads TGCGCCAGCAGCTTGGCCACCGGGACTTACAACACAGATACGCAGTATTTT. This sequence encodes CASSLATGTYNTDTQYF.

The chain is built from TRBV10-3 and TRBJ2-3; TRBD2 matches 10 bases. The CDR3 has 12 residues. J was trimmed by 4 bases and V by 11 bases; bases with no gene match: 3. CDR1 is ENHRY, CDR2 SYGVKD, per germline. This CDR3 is CAVAGGADTQYF. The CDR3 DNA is TGTGCCGTAGCGGGGGGCGCAGATACGCAGTATTTT.

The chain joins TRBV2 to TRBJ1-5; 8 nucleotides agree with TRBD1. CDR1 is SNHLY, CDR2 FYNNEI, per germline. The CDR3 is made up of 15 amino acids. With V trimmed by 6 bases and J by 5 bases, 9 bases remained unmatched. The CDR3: CASRQDREGYQPQHF. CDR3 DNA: TGTGCCAGCAGACAGGACAGGGAAGGCTATCAGCCCCAGCATTTT.

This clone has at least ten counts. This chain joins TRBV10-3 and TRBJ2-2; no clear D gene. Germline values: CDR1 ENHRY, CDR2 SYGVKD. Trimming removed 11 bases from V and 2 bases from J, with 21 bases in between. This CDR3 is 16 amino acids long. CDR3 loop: CAASARIDPNTGELFF. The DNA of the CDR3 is TGTGCCGCCTCGGCCAGGATCGACCCCAACACCGGGGAGCTGTTTTTT.

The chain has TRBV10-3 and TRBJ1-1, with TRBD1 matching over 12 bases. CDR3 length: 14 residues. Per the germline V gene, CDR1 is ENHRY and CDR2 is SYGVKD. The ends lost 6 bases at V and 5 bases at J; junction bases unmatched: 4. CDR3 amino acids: CAISGTGGSTEAFF. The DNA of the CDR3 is TGTGCCATCAGCGGGACAGGGGGCTCAACTGAAGCTTTCTTT.

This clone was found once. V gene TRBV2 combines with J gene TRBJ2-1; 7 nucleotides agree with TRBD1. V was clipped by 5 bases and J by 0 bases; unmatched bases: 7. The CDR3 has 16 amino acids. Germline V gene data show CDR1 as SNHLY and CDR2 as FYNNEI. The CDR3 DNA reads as TGTGCCAGCAGTAAACTGGACAGGAGCTCCTACAATGAGCAGTTCTTC. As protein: CASSKLDRSSYNEQFF.

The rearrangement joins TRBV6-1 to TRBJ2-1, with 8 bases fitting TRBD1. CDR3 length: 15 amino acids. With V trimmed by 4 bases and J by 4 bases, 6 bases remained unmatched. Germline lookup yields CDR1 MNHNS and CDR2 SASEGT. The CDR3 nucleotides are TGTGCCAGCAGTGGGACAGGGAAAAGATACAATGAGCAGTTCTTC. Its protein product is CASSGTGKRYNEQFF.

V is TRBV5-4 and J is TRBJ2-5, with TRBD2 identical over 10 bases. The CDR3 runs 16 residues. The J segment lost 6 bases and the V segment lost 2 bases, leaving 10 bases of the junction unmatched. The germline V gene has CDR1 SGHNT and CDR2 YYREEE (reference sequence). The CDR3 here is CASSFTSGRALKTQYF. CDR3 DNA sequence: TGTGCCAGCAGCTTCACGAGCGGGAGGGCCCTGAAGACCCAGTACTTC. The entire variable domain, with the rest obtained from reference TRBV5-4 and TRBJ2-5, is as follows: ETGVTQSPTHLIKTRGQQVTLRCSSQSGHNTVSWYQQALGQGPQFIFQYYREEENGRGNFPPRFSGLQFPNYSSELNVNALELDDSALYLCASSFTSGRALKTQYFGPGTRLLVL.

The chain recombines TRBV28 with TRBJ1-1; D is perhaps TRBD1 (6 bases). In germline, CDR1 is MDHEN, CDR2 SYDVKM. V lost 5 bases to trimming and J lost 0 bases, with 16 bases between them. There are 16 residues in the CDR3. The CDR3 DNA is TGTGCCAGCAGTGGCCGAGGGGGGGCGATGAACACTGAAGCTTTCTTT. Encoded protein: CASSGRGGAMNTEAFF.

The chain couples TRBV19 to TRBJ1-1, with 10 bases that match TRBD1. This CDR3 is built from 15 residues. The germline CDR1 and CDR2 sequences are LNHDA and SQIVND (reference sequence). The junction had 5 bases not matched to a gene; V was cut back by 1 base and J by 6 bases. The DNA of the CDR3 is TGTGCCAGTAGTATAGGGGGACAGGGGTTCGCTGAAGCTTTCTTT. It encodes CASSIGGQGFAEAFF.

The CDR3 is CASSPGQTEFGYTF. CDR3 coding DNA: TGTGCCAGCTCACCCGGACAGACCGAGTTTGGCTACACCTTC. The chain has TRBV18 and TRBJ1-2, with D perhaps matching TRBD1 (6 bases). CDR3 length: 14 amino acids. Trimming took off 3 bases at V and 7 bases at J, with 15 bases between the two ends. Germline assignment: CDR1 KGHSH and CDR2 LQKENI.

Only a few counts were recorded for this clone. The CDR3 is CASSQGQYTDTQYF. CDR3 DNA sequence: TGCGCCAGCAGCCAAGGACAGTACACAGATACGCAGTATTTT. This chain connects TRBV5-1 to TRBJ2-3; D perhaps matches TRBD1 (6 bases). This CDR3 is built from 14 residues. V shed 4 bases and J shed 2 bases, with 11 bases lying between them. CDR1 is SGHRS and CDR2 is YFSETQ in the germline V gene. The full variable domain, completed using reference TRBV5-1 and TRBJ2-3, is KAGVTQTPRYLIKTRGQQVTLSCSPISGHRSVSWYQQTPGQGLQFLFEYFSETQRNKGNFPGRFSGRQFSNSRSEMNVSTLELGDSALYLCASSQGQYTDTQYFGPGTRLTVL.

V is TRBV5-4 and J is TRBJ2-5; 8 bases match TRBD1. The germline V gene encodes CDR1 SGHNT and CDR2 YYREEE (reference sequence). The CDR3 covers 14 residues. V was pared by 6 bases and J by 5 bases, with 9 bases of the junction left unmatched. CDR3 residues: CASTLQGEWETQYF. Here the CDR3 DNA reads TGTGCCAGCACCCTACAGGGGGAGTGGGAGACCCAGTACTTC.

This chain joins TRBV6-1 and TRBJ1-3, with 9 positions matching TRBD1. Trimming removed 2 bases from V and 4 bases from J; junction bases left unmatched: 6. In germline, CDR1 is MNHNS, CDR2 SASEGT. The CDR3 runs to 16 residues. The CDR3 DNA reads TGTGCCAGCAGTGAACGGACAGGGGTTTTGGGAAACACCATATATTTT. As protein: CASSERTGVLGNTIYF.

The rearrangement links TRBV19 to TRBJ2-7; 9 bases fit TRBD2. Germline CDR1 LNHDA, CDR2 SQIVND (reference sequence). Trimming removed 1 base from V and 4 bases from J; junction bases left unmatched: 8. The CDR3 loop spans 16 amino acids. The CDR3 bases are TGTGCCAGTAGTATAGGTGGTAGCGGGAGTTTTTACGAGCAGTACTTC. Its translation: CASSIGGSGSFYEQYF. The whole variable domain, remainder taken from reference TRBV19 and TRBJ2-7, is DGGITQSPKYLFRKEGQNVTLSCEQNLNHDAMYWYRQDPGQGLRLIYYSQIVNDFQKGDIAEGYSVSREKKESFPLTVTSAQKNPTAFYLCASSIGGSGSFYEQYFGPGTRLTVT.

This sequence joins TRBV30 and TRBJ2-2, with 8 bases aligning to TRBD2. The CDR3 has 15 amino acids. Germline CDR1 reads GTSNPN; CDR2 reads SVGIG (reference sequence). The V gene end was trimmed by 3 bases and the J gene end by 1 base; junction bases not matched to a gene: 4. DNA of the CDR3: TGTGCCTGGAGCATAGCGGGACGGAACACCGGGGAGCTGTTTTTT. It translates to CAWSIAGRNTGELFF.

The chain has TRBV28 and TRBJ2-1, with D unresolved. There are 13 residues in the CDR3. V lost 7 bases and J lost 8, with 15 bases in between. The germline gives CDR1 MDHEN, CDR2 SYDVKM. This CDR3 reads CASTDAMPYEQFF. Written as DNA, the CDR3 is TGTGCCAGCACCGATGCGATGCCCTATGAGCAGTTCTTC.

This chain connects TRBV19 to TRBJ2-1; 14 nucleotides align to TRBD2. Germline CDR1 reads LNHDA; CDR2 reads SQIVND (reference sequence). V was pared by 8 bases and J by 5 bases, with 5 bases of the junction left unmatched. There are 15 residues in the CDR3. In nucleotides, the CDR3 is TGTGCCAGTCGGACTAGCGGGAGGATCCACAATGAGCAGTTCTTC. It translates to CASRTSGRIHNEQFF.

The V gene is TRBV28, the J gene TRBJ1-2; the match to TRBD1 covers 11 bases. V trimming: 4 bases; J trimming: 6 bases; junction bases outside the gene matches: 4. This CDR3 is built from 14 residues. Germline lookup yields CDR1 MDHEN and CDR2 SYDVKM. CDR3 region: CASSYPGQGDGYTF. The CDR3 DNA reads TGTGCCAGCAGTTACCCGGGACAGGGGGATGGCTACACCTTC.

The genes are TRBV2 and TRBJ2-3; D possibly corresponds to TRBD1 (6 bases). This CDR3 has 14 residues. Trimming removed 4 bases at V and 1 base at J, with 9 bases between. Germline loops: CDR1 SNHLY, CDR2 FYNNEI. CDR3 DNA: TGTGCCAGCAGTGGCCCAGGGGGCACAGATACGCAGTATTTT. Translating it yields CASSGPGGTDTQYF.

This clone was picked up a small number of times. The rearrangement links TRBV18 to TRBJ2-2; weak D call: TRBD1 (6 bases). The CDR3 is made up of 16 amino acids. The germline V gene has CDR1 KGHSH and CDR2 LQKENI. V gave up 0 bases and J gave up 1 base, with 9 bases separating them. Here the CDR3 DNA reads TGTGCCAGCTCACCACCCCAGGGGCTGAACACCGGGGAGCTGTTTTTT. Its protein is CASSPPQGLNTGELFF.

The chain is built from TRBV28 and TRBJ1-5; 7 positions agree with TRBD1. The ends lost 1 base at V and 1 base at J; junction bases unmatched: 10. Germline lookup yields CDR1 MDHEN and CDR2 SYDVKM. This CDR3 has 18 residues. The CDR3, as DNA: TGTGCCAGCAGTTTATCTTGGGACAGTCTACGGAGCAATCAGCCCCAGCATTTT. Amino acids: CASSLSWDSLRSNQPQHF. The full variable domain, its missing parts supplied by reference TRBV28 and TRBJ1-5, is DVKVTQSSRYLVKRTGEKVFLECVQDMDHENMFWYRQDPGLGLRLIYFSYDVKMKEKGDIPEGYSVSREKKERFSLILESASTNQTSMYLCASSLSWDSLRSNQPQHFGDGTRLSIL.

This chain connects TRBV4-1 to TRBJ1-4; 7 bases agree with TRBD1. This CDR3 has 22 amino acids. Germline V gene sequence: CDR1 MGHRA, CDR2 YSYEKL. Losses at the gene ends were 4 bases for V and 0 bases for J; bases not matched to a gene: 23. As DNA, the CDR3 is TGCGCCAGCAGCCCGCTTCTGTTCACCGGGACAGCCGCTTCTGCAACTAATGAAAAACTGTTTTTT. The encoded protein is CASSPLLFTGTAASATNEKLFF.

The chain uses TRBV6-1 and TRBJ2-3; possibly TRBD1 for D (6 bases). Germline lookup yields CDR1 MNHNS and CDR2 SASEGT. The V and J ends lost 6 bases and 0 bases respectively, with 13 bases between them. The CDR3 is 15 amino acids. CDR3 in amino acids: CASRPRTVSTDTQYF. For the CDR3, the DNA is TGTGCCAGCAGACCAAGGACAGTTAGCACAGATACGCAGTATTTT.

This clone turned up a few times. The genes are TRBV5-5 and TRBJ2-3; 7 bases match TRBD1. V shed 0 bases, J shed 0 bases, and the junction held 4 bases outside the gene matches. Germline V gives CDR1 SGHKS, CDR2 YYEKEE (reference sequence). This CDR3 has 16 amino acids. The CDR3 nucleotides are TGTGCCAGCAGCTTGGAGACAGGGTGGAGCACAGATACGCAGTATTTT. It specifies CASSLETGWSTDTQYF.

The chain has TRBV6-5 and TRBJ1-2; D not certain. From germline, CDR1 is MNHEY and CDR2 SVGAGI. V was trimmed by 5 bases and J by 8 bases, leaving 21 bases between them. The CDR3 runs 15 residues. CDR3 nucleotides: TGTGCCAGCAGTGCAAGGTTGACGGCGGGGTCGGGCTACACCTTC. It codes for CASSARLTAGSGYTF.

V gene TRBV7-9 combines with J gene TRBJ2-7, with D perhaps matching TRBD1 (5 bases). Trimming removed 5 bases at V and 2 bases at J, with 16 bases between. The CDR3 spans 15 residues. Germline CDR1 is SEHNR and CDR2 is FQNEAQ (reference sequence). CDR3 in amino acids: CASSPSTTAPYEQYF. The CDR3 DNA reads TGTGCCAGCAGCCCCAGCACGACAGCCCCCTACGAGCAGTACTTC.